These T cell receptor beta chains were read from a single sample in a study of control samples from healthy donors and cancer patients. Measured with immunoSEQ multiplex PCR; TCRdb has only the in-frame clones, and not every one. The sample records approximately 120,000 clones, approximately 90% being singletons. Material for sequencing was blood. These TCRs come from a human donor in good health. The donor label of this sample is uncertain. Each CDR3 is given with its conserved first and last residue. A D gene is named only where the DNA matches it firmly. Some rows mark clone size as missing; the rest say once, few, many or name a class of expanded clone.

CASGLGTSGNYEQYF	TGTGCTAGTGGTTTGGGGACTAGCGGGAACTACGAGCAGTACTTC	.	TRBV12-5	TRBJ2-7	TRBD2
CASSLRDRDHGYTF	TGTGCCAGCAGCTTGCGAGACAGGGATCATGGCTACACCTTC	.	TRBV5-6	TRBJ1-2	TRBD1
CASRGRDVSDTQYF	TGTGCCAGCAGGGGACGGGACGTCTCAGATACGCAGTATTTT	.	TRBV5-4	TRBJ2-3	.
CASSDGGPNTEAFF	TGTGCCAGCAGTGACGGGGGGCCGAACACTGAAGCTTTCTTT	.	TRBV2	TRBJ1-1	.
CASSQFGGQNTGELFF	TGTGCCAGCAGCCAATTTGGGGGCCAGAACACCGGGGAGCTGTTTTTT	.	TRBV7-9	TRBJ2-2	.
CAWNKGVGEQYF	TGTGCCTGGAATAAGGGGGTGGGTGAGCAGTACTTC	.	TRBV30	TRBJ2-7	.
CASTVGTNSGANVLTF	TGCGCCAGCACCGTCGGGACCAACTCTGGGGCCAACGTCCTGACTTTC	.	TRBV5-1	TRBJ2-6	.
CASGLEIMNTEAFF	TGTGCTAGTGGTTTGGAAATTATGAACACTGAAGCTTTCTTT	once	TRBV12-5	TRBJ1-1	.
CASSLGRGLAGVNTGELFF	TGTGCCAGCAGCTTAGGAAGGGGACTAGCGGGGGTAAACACCGGGGAGCTGTTTTTT	.	TRBV11-2	TRBJ2-2	TRBD2
CASSPASYEQYF	TGTGCCAGCAGCCCGGCCTCGTACGAGCAGTACTTC	.	TRBV2	TRBJ2-7	.
CASRLRGRDSNQPQHF	TGTGCCAGCAGACTCAGGGGGAGGGATAGCAATCAGCCCCAGCATTTT	.	TRBV27	TRBJ1-5	TRBD1
CASSLEGRGWEQYF	TGTGCCAGCAGCTTAGAGGGCAGGGGTTGGGAGCAGTACTTC	.	TRBV13	TRBJ2-7	.
CASTPGGTLADNEQFF	TGTGCCAGCACCCCCGGCGGGACTCTAGCGGACAATGAGCAGTTCTTC	.	TRBV5-4	TRBJ2-1	TRBD2
CASSTDRAGGIYEQYF	TGTGCCAGTAGTACCGACAGGGCCGGGGGTATATACGAGCAGTACTTC	.	TRBV19	TRBJ2-7	.
CASSVQGAGTEAFF	TGCGCCAGCAGCGTACAGGGGGCGGGGACTGAAGCTTTCTTT	.	TRBV5-1	TRBJ1-1	TRBD1
CASSPSGQGITEAFF	TGTGCCAGCAGTCCTTCGGGACAGGGGATAACTGAAGCTTTCTTT	.	TRBV27	TRBJ1-1	TRBD1